The rows below give T cell receptor beta chains drawn from one sample of a study of identical twins. TCRdb passed the 5' RACE reads through MiXCR, listing each CDR3 protein once. This table has 600,000 to 800,000 distinct CDR3 sequences, around 21% appearing once. These data are also associated with another study on T cells expressing NK-cell markers.

Sequences were obtained from PBMCs. The receptors were gathered from a woman aged 18-29 years in good health. CDR3s include the opening cysteine and the closing phenylalanine or tryptophan. D genes are given only for firm matches. Size values are once, few and many counts, or a class for expanded clones, and some rows have none.

>TRBJ2-7|TRBV7-9|few|-
TGTGCCAGCCAGATACCGGGTTCGACCTACGAGCAGTACTTC
CASQIPGSTYEQYF
>TRBJ2-6|TRBV6-1|few|-
TGTGCCAGCATACGTTCCTCTGGGGCCAACGTCCTGACTTTC
CASIRSSGANVLTF
>TRBJ1-1|TRBV7-9|-|-
TGTGCCAGCAGACGAGAACCCCGGCTGGTTTTCTTT
CASRREPRLVFF
>TRBJ2-1|TRBV5-1|few|TRBD2
TGCGCCAGCAGTGCTAGCGGGACAGCCTACAATGAGCAGTTCTTC
CASSASGTAYNEQFF
>TRBJ2-1|TRBV27|-|TRBD1
TGTGCCAGCTGGCAGCCGGGACAGGGGGCTGAGCAGTTCTTC
CASWQPGQGAEQFF
>TRBJ2-1|TRBV20-1|-|TRBD2
TGCAGTGCTCCGGGACTAGTAACCCATGAGCAGTTCTTC
CSAPGLVTHEQFF
>TRBJ2-2|TRBV5-1|-|-
TGCGCCAGCAGCCCCTGGTACACCGGGGAGCTGTTTTTT
CASSPWYTGELFF
>TRBJ2-7|TRBV6-5|few|-
TGTGCCACTTGGAACGACAGGAGAAGCTACGAGCAGTACTTC
CATWNDRRSYEQYF
>TRBJ2-1|TRBV7-9|few|-
TGTGCCAGCCGAGTTGATGAGCAGTTCTTC
CASRVDEQFF
>TRBJ1-2|TRBV6-5|few|-
TGTGCCAGCAGTCAGGACTACTATGGCTACACCTTC
CASSQDYYGYTF
>TRBJ1-2|TRBV9|-|-
TGTGCCAGCAGCATCACCGGGAGTTACTATGGCTACACCTTC
CASSITGSYYGYTF
>TRBJ2-7|TRBV6-5|few|-
TGTGCCAGCAGTTACTCGGGGCTCTCTAGCACCTACGAGCAGTACTTC
CASSYSGLSSTYEQYF
>TRBJ2-3|TRBV20-1|few|-
TGCAGTGCTGTGCTTGGGGGGGCGACCACAGATACGCAGTATTTT
CSAVLGGATTDTQYF
>TRBJ1-2|TRBV20-1|-|TRBD1
TGCAGTGCTAGCACAGGGGGAAAGTATGGCTACACCTTC
CSASTGGKYGYTF
>TRBJ2-5|TRBV6-1|-|TRBD1
TGTGCCAGCAGTAAGACAGGGACAGGAGAGACCCAGTACTTC
CASSKTGTGETQYF
>TRBJ2-7|TRBV6-5|-|TRBD1
TGTGCCAGCAGTTACGGGACAGGGGCGGGGGACGAGCAGTACTTC
CASSYGTGAGDEQYF
>TRBJ1-2|TRBV7-9|many|TRBD1
TGTGCCAGCAGCTTAGGAGGGACAGGGGGCTATGGCTACACCTTC
CASSLGGTGGYGYTF
>TRBJ2-5|TRBV18|-|TRBD2
TGTGCCAGCTCACCAGTCCTAGCGGGTGGCCAAGAGACCCAGTACTTC
CASSPVLAGGQETQYF
>TRBJ2-7|TRBV7-8|-|-
TGTGCCAGCAGCTTAACGGGACGCCGTTCCTACGAGCAGTACTTC
CASSLTGRRSYEQYF
>TRBJ2-7|TRBV7-3|-|TRBD2
TGTGCCAGCAGCCTTGGACTAGCGGGGTCTGTGCAGTACTTC
CASSLGLAGSVQYF
>TRBJ2-1|TRBV5-1|-|TRBD2
TGCGCCAGCAGGGAAGCGGGAGCCTACAATGAGCAGTTCTTC
CASREAGAYNEQFF
>TRBJ2-2|TRBV5-5|-|TRBD2
TGTGCCAGCAGGTGGCCGGGGAGGGCACGAACCGGGGAGCTGTTTTTT
CASRWPGRARTGELFF
>TRBJ2-1|TRBV10-3|many|TRBD2
TGTGCCACCTCGTCGATTGAAGCGGGAGGGAACAATGAGCAGTTCTTC
CATSSIEAGGNNEQFF
>TRBJ2-1|TRBV3-1|-|-
TGTGCCAGCAGCCAAGGAGCAGGTAGTCAGGGGAAGTTCTTC
CASSQGAGSQGKFF
>TRBJ1-5|TRBV3-1|many|-
TGTGCCAGCAGCTTCCGCGGGGGAGGACAGCCCCAGCATTTT
CASSFRGGGQPQHF
>TRBJ2-5|TRBV29-1|few|-
TGCAGCGTTGAGAGTTATCGGGGGGCTGGAGAGACCCAGTACTTC
CSVESYRGAGETQYF
>TRBJ2-5|TRBV20-1|-|-
TGCAGTGTAGCCCGGGCAGAGACCCAGTACTTC
CSVARAETQYF
>TRBJ2-1|TRBV7-8|once|TRBD2
TGTGCCAGCAGCCCCCGACCCCAGACTAGCGGGAGAGTTGTAGGCAATGAGCAGTTCTTC
CASSPRPQTSGRVVGNEQFF
>TRBJ2-1|TRBV7-9|few|-
TGTGCCAGCAGCTCCCTCCAGGGGCGATACAATGAGCAGTTCTTC
CASSSLQGRYNEQFF
>TRBJ1-1|TRBV2|-|-
TGTGCCAGCAATTCTCGGGGGTACCTGAACACTGAAGCTTTCTTT
CASNSRGYLNTEAFF
>TRBJ1-4|TRBV6-5|many|-
TGTGCCAGCAGTTACGGAATTAATGAAAAACTGTTTTTT
CASSYGINEKLFF
>TRBJ2-7|TRBV30|few|-
TGTGCCTGGGGGGATTACGAGCAGTACTTC
CAWGDYEQYF
>TRBJ2-1|TRBV13|few|-
TGTGCCAGCAGCCTAGGTATGGGAGAGCAGTTCTTC
CASSLGMGEQFF
>TRBJ1-4|TRBV15|few|TRBD1
TGTGCCACCAGCAGACCGGGACAGGGAGAAAAACTGTTTTTT
CATSRPGQGEKLFF
>TRBJ2-1|TRBV20-1|few|-
TGCAGTCCTGTGGTTTACAATGAGCAGTTCTTC
CSPVVYNEQFF
>TRBJ2-1|TRBV5-1|-|-
TGCGCCAGCAGCTTGGCCGAGGGTCTCTCCTACAATGAGCAGTTCTTC
CASSLAEGLSYNEQFF
>TRBJ2-1|TRBV6-1|once|-
TGTGCCAGCAGCCAAGACCCCTCACATTACAATGAGCAGTTCTTC
CASSQDPSHYNEQFF
>TRBJ1-1|TRBV6-5|many|-
TGTGCCAGCAGTTACTCGGACCAGAACACTGAAGCTTTCTTT
CASSYSDQNTEAFF
>TRBJ2-7|TRBV20-1|-|-
TGCAGTGCTAGAGTTCGTGGGGGTTTGTCCTACGAGCAGTACTTC
CSARVRGGLSYEQYF
>TRBJ1-3|TRBV6-5|-|TRBD1
TGTGCCAGCAGTTACTCGACAGGGGGAGCTGGAAACACCATATATTTT
CASSYSTGGAGNTIYF
>TRBJ2-1|TRBV12-3/TRBV12-4|-|TRBD1
TGTGCCAGCAGTCCACAGGGGGCGGGTGGATTGTGGCAGTTCTTC
CASSPQGAGGLWQFF
>TRBJ2-1|TRBV29-1|few|-
TGCAGCGTTGAAGGCCTAGCCAACAATGAGCAGTTCTTC
CSVEGLANNEQFF
>TRBJ1-5|TRBV3-1|-|TRBD1
TGTGCCAGCAGCCAAGGGGGCAGGGGGCGCGATCAGCCCCAGCATTTT
CASSQGGRGRDQPQHF
>TRBJ1-1|TRBV5-1|many|-
TGCGCCAGCAGCTTATCAGGGCACACTGAAGCTTTCTTT
CASSLSGHTEAFF
>TRBJ2-7|TRBV29-1|few|-
TGCAGCGTTTTCAACGGAGAGCAGTACTTC
CSVFNGEQYF
>TRBJ2-7|TRBV5-6|-|-
TGTGCCAGCAGCTTGCAGCCGACAGGGAGGGTATCCGAGCAGTACTTC
CASSLQPTGRVSEQYF